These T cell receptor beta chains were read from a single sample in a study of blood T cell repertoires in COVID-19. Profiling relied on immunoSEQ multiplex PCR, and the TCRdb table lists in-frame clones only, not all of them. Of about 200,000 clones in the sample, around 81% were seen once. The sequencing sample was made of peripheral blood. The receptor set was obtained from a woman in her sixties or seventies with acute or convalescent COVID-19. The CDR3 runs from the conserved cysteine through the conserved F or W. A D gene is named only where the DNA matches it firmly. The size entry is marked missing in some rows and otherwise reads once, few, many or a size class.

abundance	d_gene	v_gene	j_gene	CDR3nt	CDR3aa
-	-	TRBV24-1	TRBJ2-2	TGTGCCACCAGTGACACAAGAGGGGACACCTTAAACACCGGGGAGCTGTTTTTT	CATSDTRGDTLNTGELFF
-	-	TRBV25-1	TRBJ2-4	TGTGCCAGCAGTGATGACGGGATTCAGTACTTC	CASSDDGIQYF
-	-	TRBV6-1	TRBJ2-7	TGTGCCAGCAGTGAATCCGGGACATACGAGCAGTACTTC	CASSESGTYEQYF
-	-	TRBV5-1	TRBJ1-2	TGCGCCAGCAGCCGGGGAGACTATGGCTACACCTTC	CASSRGDYGYTF
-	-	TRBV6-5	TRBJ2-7	TGTGCCAGCAGTTACTCGCAATCAGGCAGCTCCTACGAGCAGTACTTC	CASSYSQSGSSYEQYF
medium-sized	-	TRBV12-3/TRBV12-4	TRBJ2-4	TGTGCCAGCAGTTTTGGGGGGGCGGACATTCAGTACTTC	CASSFGGADIQYF
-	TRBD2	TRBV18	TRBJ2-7	TGTGCCAGCTCACCTAGAGCCGGGGGGGGCTACGAGCAGTACTTC	CASSPRAGGGYEQYF
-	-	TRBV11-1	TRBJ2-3	TGTGCCAGCAGCTTAGCCCGGCGGGGCACAGATACGCAGTATTTT	CASSLARRGTDTQYF
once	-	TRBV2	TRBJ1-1	TGTGCCAGCAGTTTTACAGAGAACACTGAAGCTTTCTTT	CASSFTENTEAFF
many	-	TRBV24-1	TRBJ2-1	TGTGCCACCAGTTCCGGGACAACTTCGACCTACAATGAGCAGTTCTTC	CATSSGTTSTYNEQFF
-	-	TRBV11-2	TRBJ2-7	TGTGCCAGCAGCCAAATGGGCCTCCGGTACGAGCAGTACTTC	CASSQMGLRYEQYF
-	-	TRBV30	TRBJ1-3	TGTGCCTGGAGTGCTGCGGGAGGAAACACCATATATTTT	CAWSAAGGNTIYF
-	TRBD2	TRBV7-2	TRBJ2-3	TGTGCCAGCAGCGCCGATCGGGGGGGGGCTGCGGATACGCAGTATTTT	CASSADRGGAADTQYF
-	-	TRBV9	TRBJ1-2	TGTGCCAGCAGCGGAGGGGGGGCACGTACCTATGGCTACACCTTC	CASSGGGARTYGYTF
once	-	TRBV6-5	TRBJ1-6	TGTGCCAGCAGTCTCCAGAACTATAATTCACCCCTCCACTTT	CASSLQNYNSPLHF
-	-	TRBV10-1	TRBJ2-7	TGCGCCAGCAGTGAAGGGGTAGGCTACGAGCAGTACTTC	CASSEGVGYEQYF